This entry lists 3 T cell receptor beta chains sequenced from one sample in a study of cytomegalovirus exposure and HLA in healthy donors. PCR involved 60 Vbeta and 13 Jbeta primers. Here immunoSEQ multiplex PCR was the method, and the copy in TCRdb shows in-frame clones only, minus some. The sample includes roughly 180,000 clones, about 75% seen only once; the top ten take less than 9.5%. What was sequenced was PBMCs. Receptors were obtained from a middle-aged woman in good health and CMV-seropositive.

The chain joins TRBV28 to TRBJ2-7, with 7 bases lining up with TRBD1. Losses at the gene ends were 4 bases for V and 2 bases for J; bases not matched to a gene: 11. The CDR3 runs 16 residues. The germline V gene encodes CDR1 MDHEN and CDR2 SYDVKM. CDR3 in DNA: TGTGCCAGCAGTTCCCCTAACAGGGGAAAAGCCTACGAGCAGTACTTC. Protein sequence: CASSSPNRGKAYEQYF.

In this sample, this clone turned up a few times. V gene TRBV27 combines with J gene TRBJ2-2, with 13 bases matching TRBD2. The CDR3 has 18 residues. Germline V lookup: CDR1 MNHEY, CDR2 SMNVEV (reference sequence). Trimming cost V 5 bases and J 4 bases; bases outside gene matches: 10. The CDR3 sequence is CASSPRTSGRGGTGELFF. As DNA, the CDR3 is TGTGCCAGCAGTCCTCGGACTAGCGGGAGAGGGGGCACCGGGGAGCTGTTTTTT.

This clone was detected only a few times. The V call is TRBV15, the J call TRBJ2-1, with 7 bases that match TRBD2. This CDR3 spans 16 amino acids. V lost 3 bases, J lost 9 bases, and 14 bases stayed unmatched. The germline V gene has CDR1 LNHNV and CDR2 YYDKDF (reference sequence). Written as DNA, the CDR3 is TGTGCCACCAGCAGTGATTCAGAACGGGGGAGGGGTGAGCAGTTCTTC. Translating gives CATSSDSERGRGEQFF.